These 30 T cell receptor beta chains originate from one sample sequenced in a study of cytomegalovirus exposure and HLA in healthy donors. Primers: 60 Vbeta forward and 13 Jbeta reverse. Produced via immunoSEQ multiplex PCR; TCRdb's table is partial and in-frame only. The data contain around 130,000 clones, 75% to 90% of them singletons. Input material: PBMCs. Receptors were obtained from a woman aged 30 to 39 in good health and CMV-seropositive.

On this clone: The junction departs from the called germline gene at one end, perhaps through a read error. The chain joins TRBV7-9 to TRBJ2-7, with D possibly being TRBD2 (6 bases). The germline V gene encodes CDR1 SEHNR and CDR2 FQNEAQ (reference sequence). The CDR3 is 17 amino acids. The CDR3 DNA reads as TGTTCCAGCAGCTTAGGGGATGGAGGGTGGCTGTCCTACGAGCAGTACTTC. Translation gives CSSSLGDGGWLSYEQYF.

The rearrangement links TRBV4-2 to TRBJ1-3; 7 bases line up with TRBD1. The germline V gene encodes CDR1 LGHNA and CDR2 YNFKEQ. The CDR3 length is 17 residues. With 1 base clipped from V and 0 bases from J, the junction kept 6 bases outside the gene matches. This CDR3 reads CASSQGGQLFSGNTIYF. The CDR3 nucleotides read TGTGCCAGCAGCCAAGGGGGACAGCTGTTCTCTGGAAACACCATATATTTT.

This clone showed up just once. This chain uses TRBV28 with TRBJ2-3, with 10 bases fitting TRBD2. The germline CDR1 and CDR2 sequences are MDHEN and SYDVKM. J was trimmed by 3 bases and V by 4 bases; bases with no gene match: 7. This CDR3 region has 16 residues. The CDR3 loop reads CASSSLAGAGTDTQYF. CDR3 in DNA: TGTGCCAGCAGTTCTCTAGCGGGGGCGGGGACAGATACGCAGTATTTT.

The chain couples TRBV13 to TRBJ2-7; weak D call: TRBD2 (6 bases). Germline V CDR1 and CDR2: PRHDT, FYEKMQ (reference sequence). The CDR3 covers 13 residues. Trimming took 5 bases from V and 2 from J, leaving 10 bases between them. CDR3 sequence: CASSPGTAYEQYF. In nucleotides, the CDR3 is TGTGCCAGCAGCCCGGGGACTGCCTACGAGCAGTACTTC.

This clone occurred once. The chain has TRBV9 and TRBJ2-7; the match to TRBD1 covers 8 bases. J was trimmed by 6 bases and V by 4 bases; bases with no gene match: 12. This CDR3 spans 15 amino acids. Per the germline V gene, CDR1 is SGDLS and CDR2 is YYNGEE. The CDR3 sequence is CASSPQGGTPGEQYF. CDR3 DNA: TGTGCCAGCAGCCCACAGGGGGGCACGCCGGGCGAGCAGTACTTC. The full variable domain, its missing parts supplied by reference TRBV9 and TRBJ2-7, is DSGVTQTPKHLITATGQRVTLRCSPRSGDLSVYWYQQSLDQGLQFLIQYYNGEERAKGNILERFSAQQFPDLHSELNLSSLELGDSALYFCASSPQGGTPGEQYFGPGTRLTVT.

The rearrangement uses TRBV4-1 and TRBJ2-3; tentatively, D is TRBD1 (6 bases). The CDR3 contains 16 residues. Germline V gene data show CDR1 as MGHRA and CDR2 as YSYEKL. Trimming took off 4 bases at V and 6 bases at J, with 20 bases between the two ends. DNA for the CDR3: TGCGCCAGCAGCCCCCGGTGGACGACAGGAATGGATACGCAGTATTTT. Its protein is CASSPRWTTGMDTQYF.

V usage is TRBV7-9 and J usage is TRBJ1-2; 7 bases are shared with TRBD1. Trimming removed 1 base from V and 6 bases from J; junction bases left unmatched: 5. CDR3 length: 14 amino acids. Germline CDR1 SEHNR, CDR2 FQNEAQ (reference sequence). Here the CDR3 reads CASSLDGRGNGYTF. CDR3 nucleotide sequence: TGTGCCAGCAGCTTAGATGGCAGGGGGAATGGCTACACCTTC. The full variable domain, with the rest looked up from reference TRBV7-9 and TRBJ1-2, is DTGVSQNPRHKITKRGQNVTFRCDPISEHNRLYWYRQTLGQGPEFLTYFQNEAQLEKSRLLSDRFSAERPKGSFSTLEIQRTEQGDSAMYLCASSLDGRGNGYTFGSGTRLTVV.

J is TRBJ1-1 and V is TRBV5-1; D is possibly TRBD1 (5 bases). V was trimmed by 0 bases and J by 4 bases, leaving 13 bases between them. The germline V gene has CDR1 SGHRS and CDR2 YFSETQ. This CDR3 has 15 amino acids. The CDR3 sequence: CASSLAGGMGTEAFF. CDR3 nucleotide sequence: TGCGCCAGCAGCTTGGCTGGGGGGATGGGCACTGAAGCTTTCTTT.

The rearrangement uses TRBV5-1 and TRBJ2-7; TRBD1 matches 9 bases. The CDR3 runs to 12 residues. Germline lookup yields CDR1 SGHRS and CDR2 YFSETQ. J was trimmed by 5 bases and V by 5 bases; bases with no gene match: 2. CDR3 amino acids: CASRGTGNEQYF. The CDR3 DNA reads TGCGCCAGCAGGGGGACAGGGAACGAGCAGTACTTC. The whole variable domain, filled in from reference TRBV5-1 and TRBJ2-7, reads KAGVTQTPRYLIKTRGQQVTLSCSPISGHRSVSWYQQTPGQGLQFLFEYFSETQRNKGNFPGRFSGRQFSNSRSEMNVSTLELGDSALYLCASRGTGNEQYFGPGTRLTVT.

The V call is TRBV6-6, the J call TRBJ1-1; D remains ambiguous. Germline loops: CDR1 MNHNY, CDR2 SVGAGI (reference sequence). Trimming left V 4 bases short and J 8 bases short, with 5 bases between. The CDR3 is 10 amino acids. The CDR3 DNA reads TGTGCCAGCAGTTCAGGAGAAGCTTTCTTT. It codes for CASSSGEAFF.

This chain joins TRBV18 and TRBJ1-3; 10 bases are shared with TRBD1. This CDR3 has 17 amino acids. Per germline, CDR1 KGHSH and CDR2 LQKENI. The junction had 7 bases not matched to a gene; V was cut back by 5 bases and J by 0 bases. The CDR3 DNA reads as TGTGCCAGCTCAACACTGGGACAGGGGAGCTCTGGAAACACCATATATTTT. Translated, it gives CASSTLGQGSSGNTIYF.

The chain employs TRBV30 and TRBJ1-1, with 7 bases identical to TRBD1. Unmatched junction bases numbered 13, after V lost 3 bases and J lost 0 bases. CDR3 length: 17 residues. CDR1 is GTSNPN, CDR2 SVGIG, per germline (reference sequence). CDR3 sequence reads: CAWRGGRGRPVNTEAFF. The DNA of the CDR3 is TGTGCCTGGAGGGGGGGTAGGGGGCGACCCGTGAACACTGAAGCTTTCTTT.

The chain combines TRBV5-1 with TRBJ2-4, with 12 bases aligning to TRBD2. J was trimmed by 3 bases and V by 4 bases; bases with no gene match: 5. The germline gives CDR1 SGHRS, CDR2 YFSETQ. This CDR3 has 16 residues. The CDR3: CASSMTSGSVKNIQYF. Written as DNA, the CDR3 is TGCGCCAGCAGCATGACTAGCGGGAGTGTCAAAAACATTCAGTACTTC.

J is TRBJ2-5 and V is TRBV6-1, with D possibly TRBD1 on 5 matching bases. Germline-derived CDR1 and CDR2 are MNHNS and SASEGT. The length of the CDR3 is 13 residues. Trimming took off 4 bases at V and 5 bases at J, with 11 bases between the two ends. Here the CDR3 DNA reads TGTGCCAGCAGTGTAGGGGCTCGCGAGACCCAGTACTTC. It specifies CASSVGARETQYF.

This clone showed up just a few times. This chain connects TRBV28 to TRBJ2-7; 15 bases match TRBD2. CDR1 and CDR2 (germline): MDHEN, SYDVKM. After removal of 5 bases from V and 1 base from J, the junction contained 6 bases not matched to a gene. CDR3 length: 17 residues. CDR3: CASSPLGLAGGSYEQYF. In nucleotides, the CDR3 is TGTGCCAGCAGTCCGTTGGGACTAGCGGGAGGATCCTACGAGCAGTACTTC. Full variable domain (remainder filled in from reference TRBV28 and TRBJ2-7): DVKVTQSSRYLVKRTGEKVFLECVQDMDHENMFWYRQDPGLGLRLIYFSYDVKMKEKGDIPEGYSVSREKKERFSLILESASTNQTSMYLCASSPLGLAGGSYEQYFGPGTRLTVT.

J is TRBJ2-5 and V is TRBV7-6; 8 bases map to TRBD2. The CDR3 runs 14 residues. Germline CDR1 is SGHVS and CDR2 is FNYEAQ. J was trimmed by 4 bases and V by 5 bases; bases with no gene match: 6. The DNA of the CDR3 is TGTGCCAGCAGCGATGGGACTAGTGTAGAGACCCAGTACTTC. Translating gives CASSDGTSVETQYF.

This chain joins TRBV27 and TRBJ2-3, with 8 bases lining up with TRBD2. The CDR3 length is 16 residues. CDR1 and CDR2 from the germline V gene are MNHEY and SMNVEV (reference sequence). Trimming at V came to 3 bases and at J to 6 bases, leaving 11 bases not matched to a gene. CDR3 region: CASSLVGRGARDTQYF. The DNA of the CDR3 is TGTGCCAGCAGTTTGGTGGGGCGGGGGGCCCGTGATACGCAGTATTTT.

This chain uses TRBV5-4 with TRBJ2-1; 7 nucleotides align to TRBD1. V lost 1 base to trimming and J lost 7 bases; unmatched junction nucleotides: 5. Germline loops: CDR1 SGHNT, CDR2 YYREEE (reference sequence). The CDR3 is 14 residues long. The CDR3 region has the DNA TGTGCCAGCAGCTTGAAGGGGGCTGTGAATGAGCAGTTCTTC. Translating it yields CASSLKGAVNEQFF.

The J gene is TRBJ2-2, the V gene TRBV12-1; TRBD2 was called by the table and not checked on the DNA. TRBV12-1 is marked as a pseudogene. The CDR3 runs 16 residues. The DNA for the CDR3 is TGTGCCAGCAGCTTTGCGAGGACTAGCAAGGTGTGGGAGCTGTTTTTT. This translates into CASSFARTSKVWELFF.

The rearrangement uses TRBV6-5 and TRBJ2-7, with D possibly being TRBD1 (5 bases). The CDR3 consists of 12 residues. CDR1 is MNHEY and CDR2 is SVGAGI in the germline V gene. V was shortened by 6 bases and J by 7 bases, with 13 bases between the two germline ends. CDR3 DNA sequence: TGTGCCAGCAGCCAGGGTCCCAGGGAGCAGTACTTC. Its translation is CASSQGPREQYF.

The genes are TRBV7-9 and TRBJ1-2; a possible D gene is TRBD1 (5 bases). The CDR3 has 15 amino acids. In germline, CDR1 is SEHNR, CDR2 FQNEAQ (reference sequence). V was clipped by 6 bases and J by 0 bases, with 14 bases between them. The CDR3 DNA reads TGTGCCAGCAGTCTTACAGGTTTAGCTAACTATGGCTACACCTTC. Its translation is CASSLTGLANYGYTF.

This chain connects TRBV18 to TRBJ1-5; 7 bases are a match to TRBD1. J was trimmed by 2 bases and V by 6 bases; bases with no gene match: 10. The CDR3 contains 16 residues. Germline CDR1 reads KGHSH; CDR2 reads LQKENI. CDR3 nucleotide sequence: TGTGCCAGCTCGTCCGCAACAGGGGTGGGCAATCAGCCCCAGCATTTT. As protein: CASSSATGVGNQPQHF.

J is TRBJ1-4 and V is TRBV6-6; D unclear. The CDR3 has 12 residues. CDR1 and CDR2 (germline): MNHNY, SVGAGI (reference sequence). The germline V and J ends were trimmed by 4 bases and 8 bases, with 8 bases remaining between them. As DNA, the CDR3 is TGTGCCAGCAGTTCCACAATAGAAAAACTGTTTTTT. It is translated as CASSSTIEKLFF.

This rearrangement joins TRBV6-5 to TRBJ2-3, with 14 bases matching TRBD2. Looked up from germline, CDR1 is MNHEY and CDR2 is SVGAGI. This CDR3 has 16 amino acids. V dropped 2 bases and J dropped 10; count of bases not matched to a gene: 8. Here the CDR3 reads CASSYGLAGGGWSQYF. The CDR3 DNA follows: TGTGCCAGCAGTTACGGACTAGCGGGGGGAGGATGGTCGCAGTATTTT.

Concerning this clone itself: Sequence at one end of the junction differs from germline and may be a read error. The V and J genes are TRBV7-9 and TRBJ2-7, with TRBD1 matching 11 bases. The CDR3 covers 18 residues. From germline, CDR1 is SEHNR and CDR2 FQNEAQ (reference sequence). This chain's CDR3 is CSSSSPHTEGQGAYEQYF. The DNA for the CDR3 is TGTTCCAGCAGCTCACCCCACACGGAGGGACAGGGGGCCTACGAGCAGTACTTC. The full variable domain, in which reference TRBV7-9 and TRBJ2-7 provide the parts outside the CDR3, is DTGVSQNPRHKITKRGQNVTFRCDPISEHNRLYWYRQTLGQGPEFLTYFQNEAQLEKSRLLSDRFSAERPKGSFSTLEIQRTEQGDSAMYLCSSSSPHTEGQGAYEQYFGPGTRLTVT.

The chain's CDR3 is CASSYSGGVTDTQYF. CDR3 nucleotide sequence: TGTGCCAGCAGTTACTCGGGGGGGGTCACAGATACGCAGTATTTT. The chain carries TRBV6-5 and TRBJ2-3; 7 positions agree with TRBD2. This CDR3 is 15 amino acids long. V lost 0 bases, J lost 2 bases, and 2 bases stayed unmatched. Per the germline V gene, CDR1 is MNHEY and CDR2 is SVGAGI.

The chain employs TRBV2 and TRBJ1-2; no reliable D call. Trimming took 1 base from V and 7 from J, leaving 10 bases between them. This CDR3 comprises 13 residues. Looked up from germline, CDR1 is SNHLY and CDR2 is FYNNEI. The CDR3 loop is CASSEGQPLGYTF. Here the CDR3 DNA reads TGTGCCAGCAGTGAAGGCCAACCACTTGGCTACACCTTC.

The chain joins TRBV30 to TRBJ2-1; 12 bases fit TRBD2. CDR3 length equals 15 residues. J lost 6 bases, V lost 0 bases, and 3 bases had no gene match. CDR1 GTSNPN and CDR2 SVGIG come from the germline V gene (reference sequence). The CDR3 protein is CAWSVGLAGLNEQFF. As DNA, the CDR3 is TGTGCCTGGAGTGTGGGACTAGCGGGCCTCAATGAGCAGTTCTTC.

The CDR3 coding sequence is TGTGCCACCAGCCACCCCGGGACAGGGTTTAATCAGCCCCAGCATTTT. It specifies CATSHPGTGFNQPQHF. This chain joins TRBV15 and TRBJ1-5; 9 bases are a match to TRBD1. The V and J ends lost 5 bases and 4 bases, in that order; junction bases with no gene match: 9. The CDR3 has 16 residues. Looked up from germline, CDR1 is LNHNV and CDR2 is YYDKDF (reference sequence). Complete variable domain (other parts from reference TRBV15 and TRBJ1-5): DAMVIQNPRYQVTQFGKPVTLSCSQTLNHNVMYWYQQKSSQAPKLLFHYYDKDFNNEADTPDNFQSRRPNTSFCFLDIRSPGLGDTAMYLCATSHPGTGFNQPQHFGDGTRLSIL.

The gene calls are TRBV28 and TRBJ2-6; 8 nucleotides agree with TRBD1. There are 16 residues in the CDR3. With 5 bases clipped from V and 3 bases from J, the junction kept 6 bases outside the gene matches. Germline-derived CDR1 and CDR2 are MDHEN and SYDVKM. The CDR3 DNA sequence: TGTGCCAGCAGTGAACAGGGGGGTAGTGGGGCCAACGTCCTGACTTTC. It encodes CASSEQGGSGANVLTF.